This TCR beta chain comes out of a study of cytomegalovirus exposure and HLA in healthy donors. The assay was immunoSEQ multiplex PCR, and TCRdb's table has in-frame clones only and misses some. Among 150,000 to 200,000 clones listed, 84% were seen once. This CDR3 spans 11 amino acids. Trimming took 5 bases from V and 6 from J, leaving 7 bases between them. CDR1 MNHNS and CDR2 SASEGT come from the germline V gene. The sequencing input was PBMCs. The chain joins TRBV6-1 to TRBJ1-2; D perhaps matches TRBD1 (5 bases). The sequence was collected from a woman aged 18-29 years in good health and CMV-seropositive. The CDR3 DNA follows: TGTGCCAGCAGTTCGGGGGATGGCTACACCTTC. Protein: CASSSGDGYTF.